Listed here are 13 T cell receptor beta chains from one sample, sequenced in a study of T cells in Graves' hyperthyroidism and ophthalmopathy. Template material for amplifying TCR beta CDR3 regions consisted of RNA transcripts. First-round RT-PCR with HTBI primers amplified the TCR CDR3 region. TCRdb re-analysed the multiplex PCR reads in MiXCR, keeping a single row per CDR3 protein. The table includes under 550,000 distinct CDR3 sequences, about an eighth detected once. Specimen: blood. Source of these receptors: a woman between 18 and 30 years old with Graves' hyperthyroidism.

V and J are TRBV20-1 and TRBJ2-5, with 10 bases aligning to TRBD2. With 3 bases clipped from V and 5 bases from J, the junction kept 9 bases outside the gene matches. Per the germline V gene, CDR1 is DFQATT and CDR2 is SNEGSKA (reference sequence). This CDR3 is built from 15 residues. CDR3 protein: CSARSGTSVGETQYF. The DNA for the CDR3 is TGCAGTGCTAGGTCCGGGACTAGCGTTGGGGAGACCCAGTACTTC.

The chain is built from TRBV5-6 and TRBJ1-4, with D possibly matching TRBD1 (6 bases). This CDR3 is 16 amino acids long. Germline loops: CDR1 SGHDT, CDR2 YYEEEE. The V end lost 3 bases, the J end lost 7 bases, and 19 bases lay between the germline ends. The CDR3 DNA reads as TGTGCCAGCAGCTCCGCTACAGGGTTGATATCTGAAAAACTGTTTTTT. Translated: CASSSATGLISEKLFF.

The J gene is TRBJ1-1, the V gene TRBV19; D is perhaps TRBD1 (6 bases). V shed 5 bases and J shed 1 base, with 14 bases lying between them. In germline, CDR1 is LNHDA, CDR2 SQIVND (reference sequence). The length of the CDR3 is 15 residues. The CDR3, as DNA: TGTGCCAGTAGTTACGTACCGGGACAGAACACTGAAGCTTTCTTT. This gives the protein CASSYVPGQNTEAFF.

As to this clonotype: A read error may be the cause here, since a much bigger clone is one base away. The V gene is TRBV19, the J gene TRBJ2-1, with D possibly being TRBD2 (6 bases). Germline V gene data show CDR1 as LNHDA and CDR2 as SQIVND (reference sequence). The V end lost 3 bases, the J end lost 5 bases, and 14 bases lay between the germline ends. The CDR3 loop spans 15 amino acids. The CDR3 sequence is CASSMVLARHNEQFF. Written as DNA, the CDR3 is TGTGCCAGTAGTATGGTGCTAGCGAGGCACAATGAGCAGTTCTTC.

This clonotype was detected ten times or more. V usage is TRBV6-1 and J usage is TRBJ2-2, with 9 bases lining up with TRBD1. With 7 bases clipped from V and 3 bases from J, the junction kept 18 bases outside the gene matches. Germline CDR1 reads MNHNS; CDR2 reads SASEGT. This CDR3 spans 19 amino acids. The CDR3 region has the DNA TGTGCCAGCACCCCCTCCTTTAGGACAGGGGTAACTGACACCGGGGAGCTGTTTTTT. Its protein product is CASTPSFRTGVTDTGELFF.

In its sample, this clonotype was seen a few times. The J gene is TRBJ2-1, the V gene TRBV29-1, with 13 bases fitting TRBD2. The germline gives CDR1 SQVTM, CDR2 ANQGSEA. Trimming at V came to 6 bases and at J to 4 bases, leaving 3 bases not matched to a gene. This CDR3 is 14 amino acids long. The CDR3 DNA reads as TGCAGCGTCTCGGGACTAGCGGGGTACAATGAGCAGTTCTTC. It encodes CSVSGLAGYNEQFF.

This clonotype was seen a handful of times. V usage is TRBV11-2 and J usage is TRBJ1-2, with D maybe TRBD1 (5 bases). This CDR3 is built from 12 residues. Trimming left V 1 base short and J 7 bases short, with 7 bases between. Germline CDR1 reads SGHAT; CDR2 reads FQNNGV. The CDR3 DNA follows: TGTGCCAGCAGCTTAGCGGGACGTGGCTACACCTTC. Translating it yields CASSLAGRGYTF.

The chain recombines TRBV20-1 with TRBJ2-1, with 11 bases lining up with TRBD2. The CDR3 loop spans 14 amino acids. Germline loops: CDR1 DFQATT, CDR2 SNEGSKA (reference sequence). V was clipped by 5 bases and J by 5 bases; unmatched bases: 5. CDR3 sequence reads: CSAELAGAHNEQFF. The DNA for the CDR3 is TGCAGTGCTGAACTAGCGGGAGCCCACAATGAGCAGTTCTTC.

This clonotype came up many times. The chain recombines TRBV6-2 or TRBV6-3 with TRBJ1-2; no clear D. In germline, CDR1 is MNHEY, CDR2 SVGEGT. There are 12 residues in the CDR3. V shed 7 bases and J shed 6 bases, with 12 bases lying between them. CDR3 residues: CASNVGLDGYTF. The DNA for the CDR3 is TGTGCCAGCAATGTCGGGTTGGATGGCTACACCTTC.

There are many counts of this clonotype. The V call is TRBV7-9, the J call TRBJ1-1; TRBD1 matches 7 bases. The CDR3 has 15 amino acids. Germline V gene sequence: CDR1 SEHNR, CDR2 FQNEAQ (reference sequence). J gave up 5 bases and V 6 bases, and 12 bases lay outside the gene matches. CDR3 region: CASSMTGLSSTEAFF. Here the CDR3 DNA reads TGTGCCAGCAGTATGACAGGGTTGTCGAGTACTGAAGCTTTCTTT.

Comment on this clonotype: A junction end diverges from the germline sequence, so it may reflect a read error. The CDR3 nucleotides are TGTACCAGCAGTTACGCCTACAGGGGTTTTGGCTATGGCTACACCTTC. Amino acid sequence: CTSSYAYRGFGYGYTF. The chain combines TRBV28 with TRBJ1-2, with 7 bases matching TRBD1. This CDR3 spans 16 amino acids. The germline CDR1 and CDR2 sequences are MDHEN and SYDVKM.

This clonotype was found many times. The chain combines TRBV20-1 with TRBJ2-3; 13 bases line up with TRBD2. V trimming: 3 bases; J trimming: 1 base; junction bases outside the gene matches: 1. CDR1 and CDR2 from the germline V gene are DFQATT and SNEGSKA (reference sequence). The CDR3 is 15 residues long. In nucleotides, the CDR3 is TGCAGTGCTAGTGGACTAGCGGGAGGCACAGATACGCAGTATTTT. It specifies CSASGLAGGTDTQYF.

This chain joins TRBV25-1 and TRBJ1-5, with a possible D match to TRBD1 (5 bases). Germline CDR1 reads MGHDK; CDR2 reads SYGVNS. With 7 bases removed from V and 3 bases from J, the gap between germline ends came to 16 bases. CDR3 size: 15 residues. CDR3 sequence (DNA): TGTGCCAGCAAGGGACCCGGGCCCGTCAATCAGCCCCAGCATTTT. This sequence encodes CASKGPGPVNQPQHF. Supplemented by reference TRBV25-1 and TRBJ1-5, the full variable domain reads EADIYQTPRYLVIGTGKKITLECSQTMGHDKMYWYQQDPGMELHLIHYSYGVNSTEKGDLSSESTVSRIRTEHFPLTLESARPSHTSQYLCASKGPGPVNQPQHFGDGTRLSIL.